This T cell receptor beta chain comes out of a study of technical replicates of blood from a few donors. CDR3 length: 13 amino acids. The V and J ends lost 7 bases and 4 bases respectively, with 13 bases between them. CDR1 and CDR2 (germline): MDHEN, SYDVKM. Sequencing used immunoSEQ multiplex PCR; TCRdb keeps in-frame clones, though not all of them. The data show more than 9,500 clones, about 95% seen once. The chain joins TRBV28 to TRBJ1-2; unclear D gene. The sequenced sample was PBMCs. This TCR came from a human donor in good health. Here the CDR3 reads CASIAESSYGYTF. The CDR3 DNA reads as TGTGCCAGCATCGCCGAGAGTTCCTATGGCTACACCTTC.